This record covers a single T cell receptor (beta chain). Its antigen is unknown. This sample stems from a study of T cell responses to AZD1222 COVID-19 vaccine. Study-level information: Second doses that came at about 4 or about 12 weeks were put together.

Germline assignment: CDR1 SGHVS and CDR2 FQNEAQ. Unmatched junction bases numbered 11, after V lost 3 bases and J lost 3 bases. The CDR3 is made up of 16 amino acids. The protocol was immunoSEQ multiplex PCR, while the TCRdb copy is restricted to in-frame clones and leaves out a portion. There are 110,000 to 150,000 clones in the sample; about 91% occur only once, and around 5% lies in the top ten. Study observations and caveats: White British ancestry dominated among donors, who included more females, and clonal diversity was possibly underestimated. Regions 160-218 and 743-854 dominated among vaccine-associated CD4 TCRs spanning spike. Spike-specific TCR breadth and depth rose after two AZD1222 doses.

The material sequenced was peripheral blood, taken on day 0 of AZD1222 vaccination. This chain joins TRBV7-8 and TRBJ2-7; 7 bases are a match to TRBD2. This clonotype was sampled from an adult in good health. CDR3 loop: CASSLKLLAAVYEQYF. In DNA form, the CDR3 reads TGTGCCAGCAGCTTGAAGCTTCTAGCGGCGGTCTACGAGCAGTACTTC.